The present T cell receptor beta chain was sequenced within a study of T cell repertoires in cytomegalovirus infection. Study context: An indication of both CMV infection and matching HLA type came from public TCR beta signatures.

General study findings and limits: Adding up the frequency of public TCR beta families identified people who carried CMV plus the relevant HLA.

This clonotype showed up many times. Its specificity is unknown. TCRdb passed the reads through MiXCR, listing each CDR3 protein once. The table lists 100,000 to 150,000 distinct CDR3 sequences, approximately 30% of them singletons. The sequenced sample was CD8+ T cells from cultured PBMCs, obtained from culture after CMV antigen stimulation. The TCR comes from a human donor in good health (CMV status not recorded). Some clones in this sample may be carry-over from other donors' samples.

CDR3: CASSLGPDPSTDTQYF. The CDR3 coding sequence is TGTGCCAGCAGCTTAGGGCCTGACCCTAGCACAGATACGCAGTATTTT. This chain connects TRBV7-2 to TRBJ2-3, with D hard to call. V was pared by 1 base and J by 0 bases, with 11 bases between. Germline V gene data show CDR1 as SGHTA and CDR2 as FQGNSA. The CDR3 totals 16 residues.